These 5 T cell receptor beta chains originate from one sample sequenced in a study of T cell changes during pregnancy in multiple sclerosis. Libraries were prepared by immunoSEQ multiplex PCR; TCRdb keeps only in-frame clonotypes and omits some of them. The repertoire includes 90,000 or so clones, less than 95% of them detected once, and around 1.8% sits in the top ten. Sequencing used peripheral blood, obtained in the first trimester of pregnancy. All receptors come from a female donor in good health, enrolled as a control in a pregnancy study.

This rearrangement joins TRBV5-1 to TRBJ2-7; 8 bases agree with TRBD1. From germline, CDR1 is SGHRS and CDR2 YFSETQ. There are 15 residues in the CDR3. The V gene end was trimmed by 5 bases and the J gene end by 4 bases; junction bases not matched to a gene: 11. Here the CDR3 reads CASRFAGTGGYEQYF. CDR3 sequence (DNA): TGCGCCAGCAGATTCGCCGGGACAGGAGGATACGAGCAGTACTTC.

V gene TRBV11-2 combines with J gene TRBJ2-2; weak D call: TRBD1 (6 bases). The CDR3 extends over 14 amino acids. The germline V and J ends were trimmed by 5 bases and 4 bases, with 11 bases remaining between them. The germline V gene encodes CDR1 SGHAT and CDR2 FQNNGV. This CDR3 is CASSKNRATGELFF. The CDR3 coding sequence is TGTGCCAGCAGCAAAAACAGGGCCACCGGGGAGCTGTTTTTT. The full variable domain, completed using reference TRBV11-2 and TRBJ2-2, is EAGVAQSPRYKIIEKRQSVAFWCNPISGHATLYWYQQILGQGPKLLIQFQNNGVVDDSQLPKDRFSAERLKGVDSTLKIQPAKLEDSAVYLCASSKNRATGELFFGEGSRLTVL.

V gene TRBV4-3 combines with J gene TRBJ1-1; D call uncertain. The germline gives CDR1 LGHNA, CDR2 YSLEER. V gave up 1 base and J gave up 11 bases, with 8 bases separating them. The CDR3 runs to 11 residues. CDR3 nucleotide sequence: TGCGCCAGCAGCCAAGGAGTTTCCGCTTTCTTT. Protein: CASSQGVSAFF.

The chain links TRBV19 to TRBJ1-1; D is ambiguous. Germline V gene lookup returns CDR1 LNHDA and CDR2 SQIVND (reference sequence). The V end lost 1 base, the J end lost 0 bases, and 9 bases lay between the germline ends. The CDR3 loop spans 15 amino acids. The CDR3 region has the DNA TGTGCCAGTAGTATAGGCCACAGCTTGAACACTGAAGCTTTCTTT. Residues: CASSIGHSLNTEAFF. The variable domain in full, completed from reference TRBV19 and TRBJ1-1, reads DGGITQSPKYLFRKEGQNVTLSCEQNLNHDAMYWYRQDPGQGLRLIYYSQIVNDFQKGDIAEGYSVSREKKESFPLTVTSAQKNPTAFYLCASSIGHSLNTEAFFGQGTRLTVV.

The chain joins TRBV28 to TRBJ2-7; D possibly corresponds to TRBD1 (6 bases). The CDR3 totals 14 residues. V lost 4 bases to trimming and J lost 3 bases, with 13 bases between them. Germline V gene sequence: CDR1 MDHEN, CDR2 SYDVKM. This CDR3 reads CASSSTGHSYEQYF. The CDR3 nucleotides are TGTGCCAGCAGTTCCACGGGACATAGCTACGAGCAGTACTTC.